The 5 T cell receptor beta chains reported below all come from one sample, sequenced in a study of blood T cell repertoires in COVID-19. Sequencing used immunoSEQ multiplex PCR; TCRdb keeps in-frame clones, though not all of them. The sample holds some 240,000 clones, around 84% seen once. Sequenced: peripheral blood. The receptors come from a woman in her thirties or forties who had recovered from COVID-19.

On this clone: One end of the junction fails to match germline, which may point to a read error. CDR3 in amino acids: CASSRGVQRGRETQYF. DNA for the CDR3: TGTGCTAGCAGCCGAGGAGTCCAGCGAGGGAGAGAGACCCAGTACTTC. V and J are TRBV7-7 and TRBJ2-5, with D tentatively TRBD2 (5 bases). CDR1 SSHAT and CDR2 FNYEAQ come from the germline V gene (reference sequence). The CDR3 length is 16 residues.

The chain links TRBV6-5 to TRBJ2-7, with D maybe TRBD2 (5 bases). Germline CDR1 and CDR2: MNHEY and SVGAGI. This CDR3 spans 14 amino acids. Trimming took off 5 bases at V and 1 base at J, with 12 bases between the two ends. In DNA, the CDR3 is TGTGCCAGCAGTCGAGCTACGGGGTCCTACGAGCAGTACTTC. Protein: CASSRATGSYEQYF.

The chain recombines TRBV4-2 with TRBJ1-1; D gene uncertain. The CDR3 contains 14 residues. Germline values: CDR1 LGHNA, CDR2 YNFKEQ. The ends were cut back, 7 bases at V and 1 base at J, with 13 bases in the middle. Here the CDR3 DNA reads TGTGCCAGCATGCCAAACAGACAGAACACTGAAGCTTTCTTT. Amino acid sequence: CASMPNRQNTEAFF.

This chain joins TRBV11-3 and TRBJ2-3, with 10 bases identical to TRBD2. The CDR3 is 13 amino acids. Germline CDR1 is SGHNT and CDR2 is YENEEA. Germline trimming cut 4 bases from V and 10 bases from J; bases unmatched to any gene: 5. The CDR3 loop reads CASSSLAGVAQYF. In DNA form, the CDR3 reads TGTGCCAGCAGCTCCCTAGCGGGGGTGGCGCAGTATTTT.

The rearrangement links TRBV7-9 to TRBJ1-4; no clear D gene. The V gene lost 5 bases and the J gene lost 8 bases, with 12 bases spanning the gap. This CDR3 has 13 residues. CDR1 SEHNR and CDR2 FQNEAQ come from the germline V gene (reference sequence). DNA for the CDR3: TGTGCCAGCAGCCCTATCGCGGAAGAAAAACTGTTTTTT. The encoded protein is CASSPIAEEKLFF.